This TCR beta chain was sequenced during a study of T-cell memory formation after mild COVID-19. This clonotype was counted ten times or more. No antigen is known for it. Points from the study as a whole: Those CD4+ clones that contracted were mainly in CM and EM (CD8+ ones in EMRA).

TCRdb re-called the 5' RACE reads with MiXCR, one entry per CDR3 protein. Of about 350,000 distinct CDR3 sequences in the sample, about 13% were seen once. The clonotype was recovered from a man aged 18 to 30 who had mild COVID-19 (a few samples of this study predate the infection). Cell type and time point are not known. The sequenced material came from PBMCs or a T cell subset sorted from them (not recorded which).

CDR3 DNA: TGTGCCAGCAGCTACAGGGGGCAAGAGACCCAGTACTTC. This encodes CASSYRGQETQYF. The chain joins TRBV7-2 to TRBJ2-5; the match to TRBD1 covers 8 bases. The germline CDR1 and CDR2 sequences are SGHTA and FQGNSA. After removal of 4 bases from V and 2 bases from J, the junction contained 0 bases not matched to a gene. There are 13 residues in the CDR3.